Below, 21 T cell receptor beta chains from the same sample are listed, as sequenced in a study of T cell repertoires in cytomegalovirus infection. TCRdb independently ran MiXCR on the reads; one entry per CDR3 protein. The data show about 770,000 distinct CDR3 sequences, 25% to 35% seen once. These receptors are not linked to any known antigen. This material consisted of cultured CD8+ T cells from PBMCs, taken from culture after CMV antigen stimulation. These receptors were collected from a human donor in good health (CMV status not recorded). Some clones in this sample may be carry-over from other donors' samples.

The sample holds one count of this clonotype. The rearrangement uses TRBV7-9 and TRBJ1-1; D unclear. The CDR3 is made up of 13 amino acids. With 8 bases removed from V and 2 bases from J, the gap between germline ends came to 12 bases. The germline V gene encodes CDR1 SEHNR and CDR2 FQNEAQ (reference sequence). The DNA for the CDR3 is TGTGCCAGCTCTGGATCGACTAACACTGAAGCTTTCTTT. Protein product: CASSGSTNTEAFF.

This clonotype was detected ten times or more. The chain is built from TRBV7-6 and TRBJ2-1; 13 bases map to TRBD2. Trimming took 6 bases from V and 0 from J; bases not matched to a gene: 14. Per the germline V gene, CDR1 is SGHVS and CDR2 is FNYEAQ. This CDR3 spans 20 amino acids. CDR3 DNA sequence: TGTGCCAGCAGTCTAAAGGCGGGACTAGCGGGGACCTACTCCTACAATGAGCAGTTCTTC. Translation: CASSLKAGLAGTYSYNEQFF.

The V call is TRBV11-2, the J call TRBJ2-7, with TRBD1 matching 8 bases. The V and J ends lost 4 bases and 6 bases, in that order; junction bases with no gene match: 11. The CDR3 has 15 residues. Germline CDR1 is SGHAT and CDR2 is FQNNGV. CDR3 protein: CASSSTYGQGIEQYF. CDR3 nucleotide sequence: TGTGCCAGCAGCTCAACCTACGGACAGGGAATCGAGCAGTACTTC.

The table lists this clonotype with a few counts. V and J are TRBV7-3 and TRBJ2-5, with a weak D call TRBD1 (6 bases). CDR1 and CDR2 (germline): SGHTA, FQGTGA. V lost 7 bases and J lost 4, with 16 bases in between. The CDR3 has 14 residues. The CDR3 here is CASKGVEGGETQYF. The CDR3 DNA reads TGTGCCAGCAAGGGGGTGGAAGGAGGAGAGACCCAGTACTTC.

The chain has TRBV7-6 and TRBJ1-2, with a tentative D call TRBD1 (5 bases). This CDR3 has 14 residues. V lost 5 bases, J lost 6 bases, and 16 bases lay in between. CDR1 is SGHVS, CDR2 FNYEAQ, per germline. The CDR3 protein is CASSPSAGPHGYTF. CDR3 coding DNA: TGTGCCAGCAGCCCCTCGGCAGGGCCCCATGGCTACACCTTC.

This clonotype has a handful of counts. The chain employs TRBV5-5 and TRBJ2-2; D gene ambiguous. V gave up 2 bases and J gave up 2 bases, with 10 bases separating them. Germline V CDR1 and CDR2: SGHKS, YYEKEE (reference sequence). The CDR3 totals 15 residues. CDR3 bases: TGTGCCAGCAGCTTTTGGCAGCTTAACACCGGGGAGCTGTTTTTT. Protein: CASSFWQLNTGELFF.

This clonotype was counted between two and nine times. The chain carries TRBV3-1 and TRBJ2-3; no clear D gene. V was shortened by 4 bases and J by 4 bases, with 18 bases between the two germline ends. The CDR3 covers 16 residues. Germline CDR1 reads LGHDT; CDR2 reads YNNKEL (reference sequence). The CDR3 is CASSPFDLPLADTQYF. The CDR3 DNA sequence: TGTGCCAGCAGCCCCTTCGACCTACCTTTGGCAGATACGCAGTATTTT.

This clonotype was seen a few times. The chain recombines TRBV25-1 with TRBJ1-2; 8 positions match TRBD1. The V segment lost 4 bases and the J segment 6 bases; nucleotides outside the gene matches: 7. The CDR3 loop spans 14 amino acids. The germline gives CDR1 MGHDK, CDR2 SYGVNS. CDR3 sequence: CASSARTGRHGYTF. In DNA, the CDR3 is TGTGCCAGCAGTGCCCGGACAGGGCGTCATGGCTACACCTTC.

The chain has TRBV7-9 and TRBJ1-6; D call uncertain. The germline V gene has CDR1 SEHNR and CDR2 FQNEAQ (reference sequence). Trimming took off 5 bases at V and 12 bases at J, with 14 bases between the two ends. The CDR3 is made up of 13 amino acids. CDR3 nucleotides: TGTGCCAGCAGCCTCGCGGGCCTTGAACCCCTCCACTTT. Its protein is CASSLAGLEPLHF.

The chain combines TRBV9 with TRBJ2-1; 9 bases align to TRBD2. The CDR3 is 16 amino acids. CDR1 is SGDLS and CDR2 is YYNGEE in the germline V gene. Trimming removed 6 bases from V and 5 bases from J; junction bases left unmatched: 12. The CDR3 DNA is TGTGCCAGCAAGAGACTAGCGGTGAAGCAAGACAATGAGCAGTTCTTC. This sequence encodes CASKRLAVKQDNEQFF.

The CDR3 loop reads CASSGWEQFF. The CDR3 nucleotides read TGTGCCAGCTCCGGATGGGAGCAGTTCTTC. This chain joins TRBV7-2 and TRBJ2-1; the D is unclear. The germline CDR1 and CDR2 sequences are SGHTA and FQGNSA. CDR3 length: 10 amino acids. V gave up 8 bases and J gave up 10 bases, with 9 bases separating them.

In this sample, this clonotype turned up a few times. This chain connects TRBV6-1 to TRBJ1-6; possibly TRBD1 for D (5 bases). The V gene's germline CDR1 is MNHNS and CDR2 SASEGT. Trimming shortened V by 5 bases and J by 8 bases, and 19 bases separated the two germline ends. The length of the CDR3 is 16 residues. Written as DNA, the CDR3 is TGTGCCAGCAGTTACGGGGGGGACGGACCTTATTCACCCCTCCACTTT. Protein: CASSYGGDGPYSPLHF.

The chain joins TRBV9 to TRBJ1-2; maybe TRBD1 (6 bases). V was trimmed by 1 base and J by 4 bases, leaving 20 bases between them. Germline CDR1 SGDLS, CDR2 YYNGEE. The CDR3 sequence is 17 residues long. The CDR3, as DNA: TGTGCCAGCAGCGTACAAAGCAGTACGACAGGCCCCTATGGCTACACCTTC. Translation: CASSVQSSTTGPYGYTF.

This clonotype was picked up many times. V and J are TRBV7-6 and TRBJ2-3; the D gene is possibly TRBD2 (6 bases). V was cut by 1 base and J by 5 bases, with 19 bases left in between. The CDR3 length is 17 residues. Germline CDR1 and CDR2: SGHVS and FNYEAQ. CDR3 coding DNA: TGTGCCAGCAGCTTAGTCCCCGCGGGGCTAGAGTTAGATACGCAGTATTTT. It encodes CASSLVPAGLELDTQYF.

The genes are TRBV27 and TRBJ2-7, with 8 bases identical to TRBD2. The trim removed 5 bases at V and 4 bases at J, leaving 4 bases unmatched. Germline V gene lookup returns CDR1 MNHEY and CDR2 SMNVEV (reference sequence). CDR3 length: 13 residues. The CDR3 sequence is CASSRGLGYEQYV. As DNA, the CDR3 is TGTGCCAGCAGTAGGGGACTAGGTTACGAGCAGTACGTC.

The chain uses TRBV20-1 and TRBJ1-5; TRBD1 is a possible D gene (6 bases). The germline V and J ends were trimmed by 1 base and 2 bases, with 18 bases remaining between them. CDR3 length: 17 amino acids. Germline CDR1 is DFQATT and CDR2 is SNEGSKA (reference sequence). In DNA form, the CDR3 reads TGCAGTGCTAGAGGAAGAGGGGGAGGGCTTCGCAATCAGCCCCAGCATTTT. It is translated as CSARGRGGGLRNQPQHF.

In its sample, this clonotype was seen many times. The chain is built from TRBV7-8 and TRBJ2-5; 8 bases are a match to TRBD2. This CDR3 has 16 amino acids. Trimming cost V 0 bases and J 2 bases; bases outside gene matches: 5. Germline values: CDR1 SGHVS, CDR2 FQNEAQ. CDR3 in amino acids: CASSLATSGLQETQYF. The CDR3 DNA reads TGTGCCAGCAGCTTAGCAACTAGCGGACTTCAAGAGACCCAGTACTTC.

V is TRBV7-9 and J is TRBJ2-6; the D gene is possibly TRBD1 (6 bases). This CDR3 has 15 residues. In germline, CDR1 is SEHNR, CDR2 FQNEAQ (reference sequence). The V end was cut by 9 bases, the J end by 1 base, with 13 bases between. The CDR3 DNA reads TGTGCCAGGTTAAACAGGGAATCTGGGGCCAACGTCCTGACTTTC. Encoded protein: CARLNRESGANVLTF.

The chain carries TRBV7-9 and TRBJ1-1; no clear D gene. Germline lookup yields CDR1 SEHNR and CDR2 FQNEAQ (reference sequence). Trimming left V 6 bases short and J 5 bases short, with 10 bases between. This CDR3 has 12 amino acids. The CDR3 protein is CASSYVGTEAFF. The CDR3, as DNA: TGTGCCAGCAGTTATGTCGGGACTGAAGCTTTCTTT. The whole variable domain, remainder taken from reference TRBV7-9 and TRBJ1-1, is DTGVSQNPRHKITKRGQNVTFRCDPISEHNRLYWYRQTLGQGPEFLTYFQNEAQLEKSRLLSDRFSAERPKGSFSTLEIQRTEQGDSAMYLCASSYVGTEAFFGQGTRLTVV.

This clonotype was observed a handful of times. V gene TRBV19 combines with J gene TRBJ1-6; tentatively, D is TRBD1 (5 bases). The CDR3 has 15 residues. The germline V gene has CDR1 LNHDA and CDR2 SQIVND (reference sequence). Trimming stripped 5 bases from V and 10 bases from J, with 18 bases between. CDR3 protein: CASSLAGTLGSPLHF. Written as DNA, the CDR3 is TGTGCCAGTAGTCTTGCCGGGACCCTGGGCTCACCCCTCCACTTT.

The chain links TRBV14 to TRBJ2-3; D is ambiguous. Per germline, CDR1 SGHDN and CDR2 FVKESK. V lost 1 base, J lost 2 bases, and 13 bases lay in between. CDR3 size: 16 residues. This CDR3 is CASSQGLILSTDTQYF. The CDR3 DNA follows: TGTGCCAGCAGCCAAGGTCTTATCCTTTCCACAGATACGCAGTATTTT.